The 5 T cell receptor beta chains reported below all come from one sample, sequenced in a study of blood T cell repertoires in COVID-19. Method: immunoSEQ multiplex PCR; TCRdb's copy keeps in-frame clones and lacks some. The sample lists 110,000 or so clones; roughly 90% were seen once. The sequenced sample was peripheral blood. The origin of the receptors is a woman aged 65 to 85 who had recovered from COVID-19.

The V call is TRBV10-3, the J call TRBJ1-3; D perhaps matches TRBD1 (5 bases). CDR1 and CDR2 (germline): ENHRY, SYGVKD. Trimming shortened V by 0 bases and J by 7 bases, and 7 bases separated the two germline ends. The CDR3 consists of 13 residues. CDR3 DNA sequence: TGTGCCATCAGTGAGTCAGGGGTGAACACCATATATTTT. This gives the protein CAISESGVNTIYF.

This clone was recorded once. V usage is TRBV3-1 (or the pseudogene TRBV3-2) and J usage is TRBJ2-7, with 7 bases matching TRBD1. The CDR3 has 15 amino acids. Germline assignment: CDR1 LGHDT and CDR2 YNNKEL (reference sequence). V was pared by 3 bases and J by 1 base, with 6 bases of the junction left unmatched. As DNA, the CDR3 is TGTGCCAGCAGCCACCACCGGGACAGATCCTACGAGCAGTACTTC. Protein sequence: CASSHHRDRSYEQYF.

V is TRBV5-5 and J is TRBJ2-3; no definite D call. In germline, CDR1 is SGHKS, CDR2 YYEKEE (reference sequence). V shed 4 bases and J shed 4 bases, with 19 bases lying between them. The CDR3 runs to 16 residues. Here the CDR3 DNA reads TGTGCCAGCAGCCATAGCCTCCGGTCTAGTGCAGATACGCAGTATTTT. Amino acid sequence: CASSHSLRSSADTQYF.

The V and J genes are TRBV4-2 and TRBJ2-5; TRBD2 is a possible D gene (6 bases). From germline, CDR1 is LGHNA and CDR2 YNFKEQ. V was cut by 0 bases and J by 5 bases, with 19 bases left in between. The CDR3 is made up of 17 amino acids. The CDR3 DNA is TGTGCCAGCAGCCAAGACCTATTCGGGGGTATCACGGAGACCCAGTACTTC. It codes for CASSQDLFGGITETQYF.

The chain recombines TRBV20-1 with TRBJ2-5, with 12 bases aligning to TRBD2. The CDR3 has 15 amino acids. Germline CDR1 is DFQATT and CDR2 is SNEGSKA (reference sequence). Trimming cost V 3 bases and J 1 base; bases outside gene matches: 3. DNA for the CDR3: TGCAGTGCTAGTCCTAGCGGGAGGGTCCAAGAGACCCAGTACTTC. Translation: CSASPSGRVQETQYF.